One sample yielded the 12 T cell receptor beta chains listed below, sequenced in a study of PD-1 blockade in classical Hodgkin lymphoma. The protocol was immunoSEQ multiplex PCR, while the TCRdb copy is restricted to in-frame clones and leaves out a portion. This repertoire shows about 41,000 clones, approximately 70% found once; its top ten account for approximately 2.6%. The time point was: cycle 4 day 1 (C4D1), after about 6 weeks of nivolumab. Every one of the patients relapsed after autologous stem cell transplantation (brentuximab vedotin exposure was variable). The material was peripheral blood mononuclear cells (PBMCs), obtained before the fourth cycle of nivolumab. The receptors stem from a human donor with classical Hodgkin lymphoma.

The chain recombines TRBV5-1 with TRBJ2-7; 10 nucleotides match TRBD2. CDR1 SGHRS and CDR2 YFSETQ come from the germline V gene. V shed 0 bases, J shed 3 bases, and the junction held 6 bases outside the gene matches. This CDR3 spans 16 amino acids. The CDR3 DNA sequence: TGCGCCAGCAGCTTGGAGCCCCTAGCGGGGGTCTACGAGCAGTACTTC. Translated, it gives CASSLEPLAGVYEQYF.

The CDR3 coding sequence is TGTGCCAGCAGGCTACAGGGAAGGGAAAATCAGCCCCAGCATTTT. Translated: CASRLQGRENQPQHF. This rearrangement joins TRBV2 to TRBJ1-5, with a possible D match to TRBD1 (6 bases). The CDR3 consists of 15 residues. CDR1 SNHLY and CDR2 FYNNEI come from the germline V gene. The ends were cut back, 6 bases at V and 4 bases at J, with 16 bases in the middle.

The chain is built from TRBV7-6 and TRBJ2-1; 9 positions agree with TRBD2. CDR3 size: 16 residues. J gave up 6 bases and V 5 bases, and 11 bases lay outside the gene matches. Germline V gives CDR1 SGHVS, CDR2 FNYEAQ. CDR3: CASSNIAGDLFNEQFF. The CDR3 nucleotides are TGTGCCAGCAGCAATATAGCGGGGGACCTTTTCAATGAGCAGTTCTTC. The full variable domain, rest sourced from reference TRBV7-6 and TRBJ2-1, is GAGVSQSPRYKVTKRGQDVALRCDPISGHVSLYWYRQALGQGPEFLTYFNYEAQQDKSGLPNDRFSAERPEGSISTLTIQRTEQRDSAMYRCASSNIAGDLFNEQFFGPGTRLTVL.

This chain connects TRBV5-6 to TRBJ1-1; TRBD1 might be the D (6 bases). V shed 5 bases and J shed 3 bases, with 14 bases lying between them. Germline values: CDR1 SGHDT, CDR2 YYEEEE. This CDR3 has 14 amino acids. CDR3 protein: CASREGGGYTEAFF. For the CDR3, the DNA is TGTGCCAGCAGGGAGGGAGGGGGATACACTGAAGCTTTCTTT.

This chain joins TRBV5-1 and TRBJ2-7, with D hard to call. The CDR3 spans 13 residues. CDR1 SGHRS and CDR2 YFSETQ come from the germline V gene. V lost 2 bases to trimming and J lost 4 bases, with 10 bases between them. The CDR3 nucleotides are TGCGCCAGCAGCTTCGCAGCTGCGTACGAGCAGTACTTC. Encoded protein: CASSFAAAYEQYF.

This clone was detected a few times. The chain carries TRBV28 and TRBJ1-1; D remains ambiguous. The CDR3 has 12 residues. Germline CDR1 MDHEN, CDR2 SYDVKM. V lost 8 bases and J lost 4, with 11 bases in between. The CDR3 reads CASHFDATEAFF. CDR3 nucleotides: TGTGCCAGCCACTTTGATGCCACTGAAGCTTTCTTT. Full variable domain (rest looked up from reference TRBV28 and TRBJ1-1): DVKVTQSSRYLVKRTGEKVFLECVQDMDHENMFWYRQDPGLGLRLIYFSYDVKMKEKGDIPEGYSVSREKKERFSLILESASTNQTSMYLCASHFDATEAFFGQGTRLTVV.

The genes are TRBV6-5 and TRBJ1-5, with D perhaps matching TRBD1 (6 bases). Trimming took 0 bases from V and 6 from J, leaving 12 bases between them. There are 15 residues in the CDR3. Per the germline V gene, CDR1 is MNHEY and CDR2 is SVGAGI. The CDR3 here is CASSYSMGGGQPQHF. Written as DNA, the CDR3 is TGTGCCAGCAGTTACTCGATGGGGGGCGGTCAGCCCCAGCATTTT.

The chain has TRBV4-3 and TRBJ2-1; the D gene could be TRBD1 or TRBD2 (5 bases each). The CDR3 is 16 residues long. Germline values: CDR1 LGHNA, CDR2 YSLEER. Trimming shortened V by 2 bases and J by 0 bases, and 11 bases separated the two germline ends. DNA for the CDR3: TGCGCCAGCAGCCAAACCGGGACGGACTCCTACAATGAGCAGTTCTTC. Amino acids: CASSQTGTDSYNEQFF.

The chain couples TRBV5-5 to TRBJ2-3; 7 bases match TRBD2. The junction had 13 bases not matched to a gene; V was cut back by 5 bases and J by 1 base. CDR3 length: 17 residues. Germline V CDR1 and CDR2: SGHKS, YYEKEE (reference sequence). As DNA, the CDR3 is TGTGCCAGCAGAGATAGCGCGGGGGTTCTCCGCACAGATACGCAGTATTTT. It yields the protein CASRDSAGVLRTDTQYF.

The rearrangement joins TRBV27 to TRBJ1-4; D call uncertain. Germline CDR1 reads MNHEY; CDR2 reads SMNVEV (reference sequence). V was cut by 7 bases and J by 5 bases, with 11 bases left in between. CDR3 length: 13 amino acids. CDR3 in amino acids: CASMSHGNEKLFF. The CDR3 coding sequence is TGTGCCAGCATGTCACACGGAAATGAAAAACTGTTTTTT.

The V gene is TRBV9, the J gene TRBJ2-3, with D possibly being TRBD2 (7 bases). Trimming took 0 bases from V and 1 from J, leaving 12 bases between them. CDR1 and CDR2 from the germline V gene are SGDLS and YYNGEE. The length of the CDR3 is 16 residues. The CDR3 DNA reads as TGTGCCAGCAGCGTAGGGGGCGGGGGCCGCACAGATACGCAGTATTTT. Translation: CASSVGGGGRTDTQYF.

The V and J genes are TRBV9 and TRBJ2-7; 8 nucleotides line up with TRBD2. The J segment lost 4 bases and the V segment lost 0 bases, leaving 6 bases of the junction unmatched. CDR1 and CDR2 from the germline V gene are SGDLS and YYNGEE. The CDR3 covers 15 residues. CDR3 coding DNA: TGTGCCAGCAGCGTAGACGGGGGGGACTTATACGAGCAGTACTTC. It yields the protein CASSVDGGDLYEQYF.